This is a list of T cell receptor beta chains from one sample in a study of cytomegalovirus exposure and HLA in healthy donors. Assay: immunoSEQ multiplex PCR; the TCRdb copy retains only in-frame clones and omits some. The sample holds 150,000 or so clones, around 84% seen once. The sample was PBMCs. The receptor set was obtained from a woman aged 40 to 49 in good health and CMV-seronegative. Both conserved end residues are part of each CDR3. A D gene is named only where the DNA matches it firmly. A clone size is listed for some rows: how often the clone was seen (once, few, many), or a class if it is expanded.

J gene: TRBJ1-1; D gene: NA; clone size: few; V gene: TRBV6-1; CDR3 protein: CASLRGVNTEAFF; CDR3 DNA: TGTGCCAGCCTTCGGGGAGTGAACACTGAAGCTTTCTTT
J gene: TRBJ2-1; D gene: NA; clone size: NA; V gene: TRBV5-1; CDR3 protein: CASSLGGTVDNEQFF; CDR3 DNA: TGCGCCAGCAGCTTGGGCGGGACAGTTGACAATGAGCAGTTCTTC
J gene: TRBJ1-2; D gene: TRBD1; clone size: NA; V gene: TRBV18; CDR3 protein: CASSPVNPTGMGGNGYTF; CDR3 DNA: TGTGCCAGCTCACCTGTTAATCCGACAGGGATGGGTGGAAATGGCTACACCTTC
J gene: TRBJ1-2; D gene: NA; clone size: once; V gene: TRBV7-2; CDR3 protein: CASSPFGDGYTF; CDR3 DNA: TGTGCCAGCAGCCCCTTCGGAGATGGCTACACCTTC
J gene: TRBJ1-6; D gene: NA; clone size: NA; V gene: TRBV6-1; CDR3 protein: CASSDWRGNSPLHF; CDR3 DNA: TGTGCCAGCAGTGACTGGCGGGGTAATTCACCCCTCCACTTT
J gene: TRBJ2-7; D gene: TRBD1; clone size: once; V gene: TRBV5-1; CDR3 protein: CASSGGQGTLGYEQYF; CDR3 DNA: TGCGCCAGCAGCGGGGGACAGGGGACACTTGGCTACGAGCAGTACTTC
J gene: TRBJ2-3; D gene: TRBD1; clone size: NA; V gene: TRBV5-1; CDR3 protein: CASRRILRTGVGTDTQYF; CDR3 DNA: TGCGCCAGCAGGCGGATCCTTAGGACAGGGGTGGGGACAGATACGCAGTATTTT
J gene: TRBJ1-1; D gene: NA; clone size: NA; V gene: TRBV5-4; CDR3 protein: CASSLMGPEAFF; CDR3 DNA: TGTGCCAGCAGCTTGATGGGCCCTGAAGCTTTCTTT
J gene: TRBJ2-7; D gene: TRBD2; clone size: NA; V gene: TRBV28; CDR3 protein: CASTKAGAYEQYF; CDR3 DNA: TGTGCCAGCACCAAAGCGGGGGCCTACGAGCAGTACTTC
J gene: TRBJ2-2; D gene: NA; clone size: NA; V gene: TRBV7-9; CDR3 protein: CASVGQMNTGELFF; CDR3 DNA: TGTGCCAGCGTCGGACAAATGAACACCGGGGAGCTGTTTTTT
J gene: TRBJ2-5; D gene: NA; clone size: once; V gene: TRBV6-5; CDR3 protein: CATFAGWTETQYF; CDR3 DNA: TGTGCCACCTTCGCAGGGTGGACAGAGACCCAGTACTTC
J gene: TRBJ1-2; D gene: NA; clone size: NA; V gene: TRBV2; CDR3 protein: CASSVVGRPPLGYTF; CDR3 DNA: TGTGCCAGCAGTGTTGTGGGCCGGCCCCCCCTTGGCTACACCTTC
J gene: TRBJ1-6; D gene: TRBD1; clone size: NA; V gene: TRBV27; CDR3 protein: CASSLSLQGGSYNSPLHF; CDR3 DNA: TGTGCCAGCAGTTTATCGTTGCAGGGGGGAAGCTATAATTCACCCCTCCACTTT
J gene: TRBJ2-1; D gene: TRBD2; clone size: NA; V gene: TRBV7-2; CDR3 protein: CASSISGVGLSQFF; CDR3 DNA: TGTGCCAGCAGCATTAGCGGGGTCGGTCTTTCGCAGTTCTTC
J gene: TRBJ2-3; D gene: NA; clone size: NA; V gene: TRBV10-3; CDR3 protein: CAISEPSQGPDTQYF; CDR3 DNA: TGTGCCATCAGTGAGCCTTCTCAGGGCCCAGATACGCAGTATTTT
J gene: TRBJ2-5; D gene: NA; clone size: NA; V gene: TRBV11-2; CDR3 protein: CASSPTYQETQYF; CDR3 DNA: TGTGCCAGCAGCCCCACATACCAAGAGACCCAGTACTTC
J gene: TRBJ1-1; D gene: NA; clone size: NA; V gene: TRBV15; CDR3 protein: CATSSPTGGNTEAFF; CDR3 DNA: TGTGCCACCAGCAGTCCAACGGGGGGGAACACTGAAGCCTTCTTT
J gene: TRBJ2-3; D gene: NA; clone size: NA; V gene: TRBV19; CDR3 protein: CASSGATDTQYF; CDR3 DNA: TGTGCCAGTAGTGGGGCCACAGATACGCAGTATTTT
J gene: TRBJ1-1; D gene: NA; clone size: NA; V gene: TRBV2; CDR3 protein: CASSYRVGAFF; CDR3 DNA: TGTGCCAGCAGTTACAGGGTGGGCGCTTTCTTT
J gene: TRBJ1-3; D gene: NA; clone size: NA; V gene: TRBV18; CDR3 protein: CASSPTARYSGNTIYF; CDR3 DNA: TGTGCCAGCTCACCGACAGCACGCTACTCTGGAAACACCATATATTTT
J gene: TRBJ2-3; D gene: TRBD1; clone size: NA; V gene: TRBV28; CDR3 protein: CASRRDRGPVDSADTQYF; CDR3 DNA: TGTGCCAGCAGGAGGGACAGGGGGCCCGTCGATTCGGCAGATACGCAGTATTTT
J gene: TRBJ1-2; D gene: NA; clone size: NA; V gene: TRBV14; CDR3 protein: CASSRGGAVASGYTF; CDR3 DNA: TGTGCCAGCAGCCGGGGCGGGGCTGTGGCTTCGGGCTACACCTTC
J gene: TRBJ1-3; D gene: TRBD1; clone size: NA; V gene: TRBV7-9; CDR3 protein: CASSQGQGNTIYF; CDR3 DNA: TGTGCCAGCAGCCAGGGACAGGGAAACACCATATATTTT
J gene: TRBJ1-2; D gene: NA; clone size: NA; V gene: TRBV11-2; CDR3 protein: CATSTNNYGYTF; CDR3 DNA: TGTGCCACCTCGACAAACAACTATGGCTACACCTTC
J gene: TRBJ1-1; D gene: NA; clone size: NA; V gene: TRBV19; CDR3 protein: CASKLDHRMWTEAFF; CDR3 DNA: TGTGCCAGTAAGCTAGATCATCGAATGTGGACTGAAGCTTTCTTT
J gene: TRBJ2-1; D gene: NA; clone size: NA; V gene: TRBV10-3; CDR3 protein: CAISRSSYYNEQFF; CDR3 DNA: TGTGCCATCAGTCGATCTAGCTACTACAATGAGCAGTTCTTC
J gene: TRBJ2-5; D gene: TRBD2; clone size: NA; V gene: TRBV7-2; CDR3 protein: CASSLVAGAGGLKTQYF; CDR3 DNA: TGTGCCAGCAGCTTAGTTGCTGGAGCGGGGGGGCTTAAGACCCAGTACTTC